This T cell receptor (beta chain) was profiled in a study of blood T cell repertoires in COVID-19. Study-wide context: Collection of acute and convalescent COVID-19 samples took place in the United States, Italy and Spain. The cDNA or gDNA used as material had been derived from T cells, B-cell-depleted T cells, or PBMCs.

Original analysis: Estimated nucleated cell counts came from reference gene primer amplification. Sequencing was performed with immunoSEQ multiplex PCR; in TCRdb, only in-frame clones are kept and a portion is missing. Clone size and the V and J calls come from that table; the DNA yielded D and trimming. The table shows around 68,000 clones, with approximately 83% occurring only once. This CDR3 is built from 17 residues. V lost 0 bases and J 2 bases, leaving 15 bases between the germline ends. In germline, CDR1 is SGHNT, CDR2 YENEEA. This TCR was sampled from a man aged 80 or over with acute or convalescent COVID-19. Sequenced: peripheral blood. V and J are TRBV11-3 and TRBJ2-3; the D gene is possibly TRBD1 (5 bases). CDR3 nucleotides: TGTGCCAGCAGCTTAGACAGGGTAGGGGCCTACACAGATACGCAGTATTTT. Amino acids: CASSLDRVGAYTDTQYF.